This paragraph covers one T cell receptor (beta chain) sequence. The data were produced by immunoSEQ multiplex PCR, yet TCRdb's version contains in-frame clones alone and is incomplete. The top ten hold around 3% of the sample, which has 120,000 or so clones, around 89% seen once. In germline, CDR1 is KGHSH, CDR2 LQKENI. J gave up 4 bases and V 0 bases, and 5 bases lay outside the gene matches. The CDR3 sequence is 15 residues long. The data derive from a study of blood T cell repertoires in COVID-19. The receptor's source is a woman aged 45-65 years with acute or convalescent COVID-19. This chain links TRBV18 with TRBJ1-2, with 7 positions matching TRBD1. Material: peripheral blood. CDR3: CASSPPQGVGYGYTF. Here the CDR3 DNA reads TGTGCCAGCTCACCACCCCAGGGGGTAGGCTATGGCTACACCTTC.